This TCR beta chain originates from a study of OX40 agonist ivuxolimab in advanced cancers. About the research overall: Ivuxolimab, which is an agonistic anti-OX40 (CD134) antibody, was administered to the patients. Across the patients, intravenous ivuxolimab was delivered every 2 weeks at 0.01 to 10 mg/kg.

Assay used: immunoSEQ multiplex PCR; TCRdb lists only in-frame clones, some missing. Seen here are 50,000 to 65,000 clones, over 75% observed once, and the top ten hold under 3.5%. Findings and limits, study-wide: More expanded clones were found, on average, in CD8+ than in CD4+ T cells. Doses of 0.1 to 3.0 mg/kg were accompanied by clonal expansion of CD4+ and CD8+ blood T cells by week 6.

Concerning this clone itself: Its antigen is currently unknown.

CDR3 length: 14 amino acids. Per the germline V gene, CDR1 is KGHSH and CDR2 is LQKENI. Trimming took off 3 bases at V and 3 bases at J, with 12 bases between the two ends. This chain uses TRBV18 with TRBJ2-7; TRBD2 is a possible D gene (7 bases). This TCR derives from an adult with an advanced solid tumor such as melanoma, head and neck, liver or kidney cancer. The sample was CD4+ or CD8+ T cells sorted from blood, taken in a trial of the OX40 agonist ivuxolimab. The CDR3 protein is CASSPGGGGYEQYF. CDR3 DNA sequence: TGTGCCAGCTCACCCGGGGGAGGGGGCTACGAGCAGTACTTC.